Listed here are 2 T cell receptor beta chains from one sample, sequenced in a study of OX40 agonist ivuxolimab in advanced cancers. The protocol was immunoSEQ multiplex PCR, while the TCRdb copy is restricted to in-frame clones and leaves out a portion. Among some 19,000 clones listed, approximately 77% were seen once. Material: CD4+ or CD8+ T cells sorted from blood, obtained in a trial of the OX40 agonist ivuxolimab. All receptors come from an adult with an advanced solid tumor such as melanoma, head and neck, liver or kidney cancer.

CDR3 amino acids: CASSLSGTGLPETQYF. CDR3 nucleotide sequence: TGTGCCAGCAGTTTATCCGGGACAGGGTTGCCAGAGACCCAGTACTTC. The chain uses TRBV27 and TRBJ2-5; the match to TRBD1 covers 9 bases. V lost 0 bases and J lost 4; bases outside the gene matches: 6. CDR1 is MNHEY and CDR2 is SMNVEV in the germline V gene (reference sequence). The CDR3 covers 16 residues.

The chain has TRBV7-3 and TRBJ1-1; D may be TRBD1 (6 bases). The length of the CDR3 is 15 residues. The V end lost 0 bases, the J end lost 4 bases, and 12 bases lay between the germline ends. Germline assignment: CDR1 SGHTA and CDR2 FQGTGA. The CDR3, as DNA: TGTGCCAGCAGCTTAACCACAGGGTGGGGCACTGAAGCTTTCTTT. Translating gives CASSLTTGWGTEAFF.